Listed here is a single TCR beta chain. Its specificity is unknown. This sample is drawn from a study of shared clonotypes between healthy human individuals. Whole-study context: Each donor's CD4 naive and CD4 memory cells filled three plates apiece, CD8 naive two, and CD8 memory one.

Germline lookup yields CDR1 SQVTM and CDR2 ANQGSEA. This CDR3 spans 12 amino acids. The V gene end was trimmed by 5 bases and the J gene end by 5 bases; junction bases not matched to a gene: 5. CD45RA-negative memory and CD45RA+ naive subsets were split from the CD4+ cells. Findings and limits, study-wide: Among non-shared clonotypes, generation probabilities were lower than among those shared by all four donors.

Data came from immunoSEQ multiplex PCR; TCRdb stores just in-frame clones and leaves some out. In the table there are some 2 million clones, roughly 96% of which are singletons. The sample consisted of naive CD4+ T cells sorted from blood. Regarding subset: CD45RA+ positively selected. This chain uses TRBV29-1 with TRBJ1-2, with 7 positions matching TRBD1. The TCR comes from a man younger than 35 in good health. This CDR3 is CSVTGTAYGYTF. The CDR3 bases are TGCAGCGTTACCGGGACAGCATATGGCTACACCTTC.